This TCR beta chain emerged from a study of T cells after yellow fever vaccination. The study's findings and limits: At day 0, almost all vaccine-responding clonotypes escaped detection in the sorted memory subsets.

In its sample, this clonotype was seen many times. V shed 2 bases and J shed 4 bases, with 20 bases lying between them. This CDR3 has 17 residues. Germline CDR1 MNHEY, CDR2 SVGAGI. From the 5' RACE reads, TCRdb called clonotypes with MiXCR, one entry per CDR3 protein. The table records about 26,000 distinct CDR3 sequences, approximately 4.5% of them present only once. The sample consisted of PBMCs, either bulk or a sorted T-cell subset (CD4+, CD8+, memory, or dextramer-sorted; not recorded which), taken on the day of the yellow fever booster vaccination. The chain is built from TRBV6-5 and TRBJ1-1; no reliable D call. This clonotype originated in a young man who received the YFV17D yellow fever vaccine. The CDR3 reads CASSYVAQVGGFTEAFF. The CDR3 nucleotides read TGTGCCAGCAGTTACGTGGCCCAGGTGGGTGGGTTCACTGAAGCTTTCTTT.